The subject of this entry is one TCR beta chain. The CDR3 sequence is 16 residues long. The trim removed 5 bases at V and 1 base at J, leaving 8 bases unmatched. The V gene's germline CDR1 is SEHNR and CDR2 FQNEAQ (reference sequence). The record originates from a study of CD8 T cells in Susac syndrome. RNA, at about 0.5 to 1 ug, was reverse transcribed with random hexamers. TCR beta CDR3 was amplified by immunoSEQ covering 54 Vbeta and 13 Jbeta. TCRdb reanalysed the immunoSEQ multiplex PCR reads using MiXCR and keeps one entry per CDR3 protein. Among 78,000 or so distinct CDR3 sequences, about 95% were seen once, and the ten largest hold roughly 0.39%.

Sequencing was carried out using CD8+ T cells from PBMCs. The clonotype comes from a human donor with multiple sclerosis. The chain combines TRBV7-9 with TRBJ1-1, with 9 bases aligning to TRBD1. DNA for the CDR3: TGTGCCAGCAGCCCTGGGACAGGGCTATCGAACACTGAAGCTTTCTTT. Translation: CASSPGTGLSNTEAFF.